A selection of T cell receptor beta chains follows, all from one sample in a study of blood T cell repertoires in COVID-19. Some clones are missing from TCRdb's copy, which holds only in-frame ones; the method was immunoSEQ multiplex PCR. The data contain approximately 350,000 clones, roughly nine tenths of them singletons. The sequencing input was PBMCs or T cells enriched from blood (not recorded which). The receptors here all came from a man in his late teens or twenties who had recovered from COVID-19. Each CDR3 is given with its conserved first and last residue. The order of the fields is V gene, D gene, J gene, clone size, CDR3 DNA, CDR3 protein. A D gene is named only where the DNA matches it firmly. Not all rows give a size; the values are once, few, many and, for expanded clones, a class.

>TRBV28|.|TRBJ1-3|.
TGTGCCAGTCAGGGTCTACCTGGAAACACCATATATTTT
CASQGLPGNTIYF
>TRBV12-3/TRBV12-4|.|TRBJ2-7|once
TGTGCCAGCAGTCCTGGACAGTCCTACGAGCAGTACTTC
CASSPGQSYEQYF
>TRBV27|.|TRBJ2-6|.
TGTGCCAGCAGTTTGCTTAGATTCTCTGGGGCCAACGTCCTGACTTTC
CASSLLRFSGANVLTF
>TRBV19|TRBD1|TRBJ2-6|.
TGTGCCAGTAGGGACAGGGAAACTACTGGGGCCAACGTCCTGACTTTC
CASRDRETTGANVLTF
>TRBV15|TRBD1|TRBJ1-2|.
TGTGCCACCAGCCCCCGACAGGGTGGCGGCTACACCTTC
CATSPRQGGGYTF
>TRBV12-3/TRBV12-4|.|TRBJ1-2|.
TGTGCCAGCAGTTTAGCGGCTGACTATGGCTACACCTTC
CASSLAADYGYTF
>TRBV28|.|TRBJ1-1|.
TGTGCCAGCTGGTATTCGGGAACTGAAGCTTTCTTT
CASWYSGTEAFF
>TRBV6-5|TRBD1|TRBJ1-5|.
TGTGCCAGCAGCCAGGGGGTAGGGCCCCAGCATTTT
CASSQGVGPQHF
>TRBV18|TRBD2|TRBJ2-7|.
TGTGCCAGCTCACCACCAGGACTAGCGGGGACCTACGAGCAGTACTTC
CASSPPGLAGTYEQYF
>TRBV30|.|TRBJ2-5|.
TGTGCCTGGAGTGCCCTAGCAGAGACCCAGTACTTC
CAWSALAETQYF
>TRBV12-5|.|TRBJ1-6|.
TGTGCTAGTGGCATGGGAGCTGATAATTCACCCCTCCACTTT
CASGMGADNSPLHF
>TRBV5-6|TRBD2|TRBJ2-1|.
TGTGCCAGCAGCTTGCGGGGGGGCCAGTATGAGCAGTTCTTC
CASSLRGGQYEQFF
>TRBV7-8|TRBD2|TRBJ2-7|.
TGTGCCAGCAGCCGCGGGACTAGCGGCTTATACGAGCAGTACTTC
CASSRGTSGLYEQYF
>TRBV9|TRBD2|TRBJ2-3|.
TGTGCCAGCAGCGAGGGGTTAGCGGGAGTGAAAGATACGCAGTATTTT
CASSEGLAGVKDTQYF
>TRBV6-4|TRBD1|TRBJ2-7|.
TGTGCCAGCAGTGACTCGAATAGGGTTGACAGGGCGAACTACGAGCAGTACTTC
CASSDSNRVDRANYEQYF
>TRBV6-1|.|TRBJ1-6|.
TGTGCCAGCAGTGAGGAGGGGCGCCCAAATTCACCCCTCCACTTT
CASSEEGRPNSPLHF
>TRBV27|TRBD1|TRBJ1-6|.
TGTGCCAGCAGTTTACCCAGGCGAAGGGGGCTGTCACCCCTCCACTTT
CASSLPRRRGLSPLHF
>TRBV5-6|TRBD1|TRBJ1-2|.
TGTGCCAGCAGCTTGTCAGTTCCACGGACAGGGGGCTTCGTGCGTGGCTACACCTTC
CASSLSVPRTGGFVRGYTF
>TRBV6-6|TRBD1|TRBJ1-3|.
TGTGCCAGCAGTCGGGACAGGGGGTTCTCCTCTGGAAACACCATATATTTT
CASSRDRGFSSGNTIYF
>TRBV6-5|TRBD1|TRBJ1-1|.
TGTGCCAGCAGGGACAGGGGAGGGACTGAAGCTTTCTTT
CASRDRGGTEAFF
>TRBV2|TRBD2|TRBJ2-7|.
TGTGCCAGCAACAGCGGGACCAACCGGGACGAGCAGTACTTC
CASNSGTNRDEQYF
>TRBV24-1|.|TRBJ1-1|.
TGTGCCACCAGTGATCCCTCCCGCAGGCGGAACACTGAAGCTTTCTTT
CATSDPSRRRNTEAFF
>TRBV9|.|TRBJ2-3|.
TGTGCCAGCAAAAGGCGCGGGATGGTAGAAGATACGCAGTATTTT
CASKRRGMVEDTQYF
>TRBV2|TRBD2|TRBJ2-3|.
TGTGCCAGCAGGGGACTAGCGGGGCGCACAGATACGCAGTATTTT
CASRGLAGRTDTQYF
>TRBV5-4|.|TRBJ2-5|.
TGTGCCAGCAGCTTCACGACAGACCAAGAGACCCAGTACTTC
CASSFTTDQETQYF
>TRBV28|.|TRBJ2-3|.
TGTGCCAGCAGTCCACACACAGCGACTCCGGGAGAGGTTACAGATACGCAGTATTTT
CASSPHTATPGEVTDTQYF
>TRBV3-1/TRBV3-2|.|TRBJ2-3|.
TGTGCCAGCAGCCAAGATGCCACGACAACGCAGTATTTT
CASSQDATTTQYF
>TRBV4-1|TRBD2|TRBJ2-1|.
TGCGCCAGCAGCCTTAGGGGACTAGCGGGTGGGCCCGGGTTCTTC
CASSLRGLAGGPGFF
>TRBV5-1|TRBD2|TRBJ2-7|.
TGCGCCAGCAGCACCGGCGGTTTGCTAGCGGGAGGGCCTCGGGCTACATACGAGCAGTACTTC
CASSTGGLLAGGPRATYEQYF
>TRBV14|TRBD2|TRBJ2-1|.
TGTGCCAGCAGCCAAGCTAGCGGGAGGTACAATGAGCAGTTCTTC
CASSQASGRYNEQFF
>TRBV7-2|.|TRBJ1-6|.
TGTGCCAGCAGCTTAGTTACAGGAAATAATTCACCCCTCCACTTT
CASSLVTGNNSPLHF
>TRBV5-4|TRBD1|TRBJ1-3|.
TGTGCCAGTAGCTTGGACAGGGCACGGGGAAACACCATATATTTT
CASSLDRARGNTIYF
>TRBV9|TRBD1|TRBJ1-3|.
TGTGCCAGCAGCGTTAACAGGGGGCGGCTAGCTGGAAACACCATATATTTT
CASSVNRGRLAGNTIYF
>TRBV19|TRBD1|TRBJ2-5|.
TGTGCCAGTAGTCCCCGGGACAGTCAGTACCAAGAGACCCAGTACTTC
CASSPRDSQYQETQYF
>TRBV6-5|.|TRBJ2-7|.
TGTGCCAGCAGTTACTCTTACAGGGCCCTCTCCTACGAGCAGTACTTC
CASSYSYRALSYEQYF
>TRBV5-4|.|TRBJ1-6|.
TGTGCCAGCAGCTTGGGCGGGGGGCCATCACCCCTCCACTTT
CASSLGGGPSPLHF
>TRBV10-2|TRBD1|TRBJ1-3|.
TGCGCCAGCAGTGGACAGGGGGTCGGAAACACCATATATTTT
CASSGQGVGNTIYF
>TRBV3-1/TRBV3-2|.|TRBJ2-2|.
TGTGCCAGCAGCCAAGTCAGTGGGGAGCTGTTTTTT
CASSQVSGELFF
>TRBV15|TRBD1|TRBJ2-1|.
TGTGCCACCAGCAACAGACAGGGACCCACCTACAATGAGCAGTTCTTC
CATSNRQGPTYNEQFF
>TRBV6-1|TRBD2|TRBJ2-3|.
TGTGCCAGCAGTGGACTAGCGGGGGGAGATACGCAGTATTTT
CASSGLAGGDTQYF
>TRBV6-5|.|TRBJ2-7|.
TGTGCCAGCAGTTACTCTCGGAGGCAGGCCTACGAGCAGTACTTC
CASSYSRRQAYEQYF
>TRBV7-2|TRBD1|TRBJ2-7|.
TGTGCCAGCAGCTTAGCGGGGACAGGGAATATCTACGAGCAGTACTTC
CASSLAGTGNIYEQYF
>TRBV7-9|TRBD1|TRBJ2-5|.
TGTGCCAGCAGCTCGTACCGGGACAGGGGCGCTGGAGCCCAGTACTTC
CASSSYRDRGAGAQYF
>TRBV6-5|TRBD2|TRBJ2-7|.
TGTGCCAGCAGCCCGGGGGGAGGGTTATCCTACGAGCAGTACTTC
CASSPGGGLSYEQYF
>TRBV5-1|.|TRBJ2-5|.
TGCGCCAGCAGCTTGTGGGGGGACGGTGAGACCCAGTACTTC
CASSLWGDGETQYF
>TRBV4-3|.|TRBJ1-5|.
TGCGCCAGCAGCCAAGATCTGGCAGGGATTAGCAATCAGCCCCAGCATTTT
CASSQDLAGISNQPQHF
>TRBV20-1|.|TRBJ1-1|.
TGCAGTGCTAGTCAGCGATTGAACACTGAAGCTTTCTTT
CSASQRLNTEAFF